The following is a T cell receptor beta chain sequence with its context. Its matching antigen is unknown. Naive-designated CD8 cells lacked CD45RO, were positively enriched for CCR7, and omitted terminally differentiated effector memory CD45RA+ cells. This record belongs to a study of shared clonotypes between healthy human individuals. Points from the study as a whole: Sampling covered blood only; tissue repertoires likely differ. Rarefaction curves obtained for sorted subsets showed sequencing incomplete despite large depth. The expectation was that sequencing depth would affect clonotype sharing among donors.

Germline CDR1 MNHEY, CDR2 SMNVEV (reference sequence). The length of the CDR3 is 18 residues. V shed 7 bases and J 0 bases; nucleotides not matched to a gene: 11. Libraries were prepared by immunoSEQ multiplex PCR; TCRdb keeps only in-frame clonotypes and omits some of them. The table has under 850,000 clones, approximately 92% seen once; the top ten hold less than 25%. The source is a man aged 25 to 45 in good health. Input material: naive CD8+ T cells sorted from blood. The rearrangement joins TRBV27 to TRBJ2-1, with TRBD2 matching 11 bases. The CDR3 spells CASMSQLAGVFSYNEQFF. The CDR3 nucleotides read TGTGCCAGCATGTCCCAACTAGCGGGAGTATTCTCCTACAATGAGCAGTTCTTC.